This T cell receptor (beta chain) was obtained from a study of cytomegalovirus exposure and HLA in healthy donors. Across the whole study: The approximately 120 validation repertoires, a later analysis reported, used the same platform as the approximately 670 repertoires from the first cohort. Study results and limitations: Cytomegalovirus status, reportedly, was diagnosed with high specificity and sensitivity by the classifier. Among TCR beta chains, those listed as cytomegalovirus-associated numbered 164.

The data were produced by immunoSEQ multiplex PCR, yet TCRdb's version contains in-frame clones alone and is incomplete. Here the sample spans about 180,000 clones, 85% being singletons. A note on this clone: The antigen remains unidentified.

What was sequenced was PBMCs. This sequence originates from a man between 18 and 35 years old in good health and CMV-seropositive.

This CDR3 is CASSQGGVYEQYF. CDR3 coding DNA: TGTGCCAGCAGCCAAGGCGGGGTCTACGAGCAGTACTTC. The rearrangement links TRBV4-2 to TRBJ2-7, with D perhaps TRBD2 (6 bases). Trimming removed 1 base at V and 3 bases at J, with 7 bases between. Per germline, CDR1 LGHNA and CDR2 YNFKEQ. There are 13 residues in the CDR3.